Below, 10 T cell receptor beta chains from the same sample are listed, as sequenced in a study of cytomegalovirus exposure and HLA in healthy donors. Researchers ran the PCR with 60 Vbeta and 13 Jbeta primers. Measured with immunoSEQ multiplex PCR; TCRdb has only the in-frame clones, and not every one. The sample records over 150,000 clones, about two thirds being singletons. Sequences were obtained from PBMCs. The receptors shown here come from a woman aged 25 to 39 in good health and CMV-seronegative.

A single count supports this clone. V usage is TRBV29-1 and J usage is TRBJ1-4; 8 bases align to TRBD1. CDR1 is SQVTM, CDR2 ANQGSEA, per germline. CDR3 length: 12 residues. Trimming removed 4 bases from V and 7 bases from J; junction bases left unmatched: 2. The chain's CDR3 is CSVAGQGEKLFF. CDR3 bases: TGCAGCGTTGCTGGACAGGGTGAAAAACTGTTTTTT.

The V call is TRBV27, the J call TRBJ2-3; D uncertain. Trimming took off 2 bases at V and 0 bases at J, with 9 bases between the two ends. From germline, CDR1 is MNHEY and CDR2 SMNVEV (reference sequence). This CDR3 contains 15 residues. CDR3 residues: CASSLPISSTDTQYF. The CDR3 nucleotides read TGTGCCAGCAGTTTACCTATTTCTAGCACAGATACGCAGTATTTT.

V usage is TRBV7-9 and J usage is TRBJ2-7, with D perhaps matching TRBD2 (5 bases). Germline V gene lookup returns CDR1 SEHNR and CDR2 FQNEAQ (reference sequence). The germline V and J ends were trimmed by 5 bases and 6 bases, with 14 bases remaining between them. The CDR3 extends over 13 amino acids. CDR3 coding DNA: TGTGCCAGCAGCCCCGACGGGAACCGCGAGCAGTACTTC. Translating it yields CASSPDGNREQYF. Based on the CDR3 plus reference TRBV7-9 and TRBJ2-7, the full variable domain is DTGVSQNPRHKITKRGQNVTFRCDPISEHNRLYWYRQTLGQGPEFLTYFQNEAQLEKSRLLSDRFSAERPKGSFSTLEIQRTEQGDSAMYLCASSPDGNREQYFGPGTRLTVT.

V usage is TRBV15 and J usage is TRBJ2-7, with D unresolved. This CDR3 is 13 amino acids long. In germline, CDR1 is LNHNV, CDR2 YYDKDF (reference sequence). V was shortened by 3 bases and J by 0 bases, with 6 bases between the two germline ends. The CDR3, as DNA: TGTGCCACCAGCAGTTTGCGCTCCTACGAGCAGTACTTC. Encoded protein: CATSSLRSYEQYF.

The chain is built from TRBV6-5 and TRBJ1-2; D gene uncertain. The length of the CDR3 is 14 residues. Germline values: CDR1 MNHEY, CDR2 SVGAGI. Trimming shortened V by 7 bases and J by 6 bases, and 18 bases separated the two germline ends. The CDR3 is CASTFRTPSDGYTF. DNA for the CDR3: TGTGCCAGCACCTTCAGAACCCCCTCTGATGGCTACACCTTC.

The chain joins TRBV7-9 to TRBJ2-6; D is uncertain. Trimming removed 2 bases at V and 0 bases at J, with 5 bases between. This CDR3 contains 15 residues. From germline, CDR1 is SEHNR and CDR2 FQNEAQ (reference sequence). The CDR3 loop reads CASSLRSSGANVLTF. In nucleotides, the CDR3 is TGTGCCAGCAGCTTACGGTCCTCTGGGGCCAACGTCCTGACTTTC.

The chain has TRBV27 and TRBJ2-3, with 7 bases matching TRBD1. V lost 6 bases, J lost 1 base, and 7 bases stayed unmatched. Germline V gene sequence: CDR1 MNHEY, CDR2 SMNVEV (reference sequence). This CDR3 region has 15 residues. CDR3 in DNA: TGTGCCAGCAGCCCCCAGGGGGAACGCACAGATACGCAGTATTTT. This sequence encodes CASSPQGERTDTQYF.

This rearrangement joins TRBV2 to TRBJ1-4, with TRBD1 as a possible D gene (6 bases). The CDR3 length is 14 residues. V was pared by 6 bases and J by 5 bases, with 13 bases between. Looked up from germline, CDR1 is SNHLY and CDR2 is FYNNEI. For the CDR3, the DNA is TGTGCCAGCAGGAGGGGGGGCATAAATGAAAAACTGTTTTTT. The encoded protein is CASRRGGINEKLFF.

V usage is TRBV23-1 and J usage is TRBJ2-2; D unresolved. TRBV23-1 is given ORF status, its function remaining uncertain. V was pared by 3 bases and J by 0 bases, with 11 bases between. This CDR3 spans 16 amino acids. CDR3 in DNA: TGCGCCAGCAGTCATTACAGTATACCGAACACCGGGGAGCTGTTTTTT. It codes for CASSHYSIPNTGELFF.

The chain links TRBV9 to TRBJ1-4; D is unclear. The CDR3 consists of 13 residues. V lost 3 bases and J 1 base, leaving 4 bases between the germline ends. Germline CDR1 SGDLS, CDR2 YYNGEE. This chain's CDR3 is CASSGGTNEKLFF. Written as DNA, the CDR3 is TGTGCCAGCAGCGGAGGAACTAATGAAAAACTGTTTTTT.